The subject of this entry is one T cell receptor (beta chain). This record comes from a study of blood T cell repertoires in COVID-19. Study-wide context: Specimens from acute and convalescent COVID-19 originated in the United States, Italy and Spain. T cells, B-cell-depleted T cells, or PBMCs provided the cDNA or gDNA that served as material.

Using immunoSEQ multiplex PCR, the repertoire was profiled, and TCRdb retains in-frame clones only, with some absent. The data contain some 160,000 clones, roughly 80% of them singletons. There are 13 residues in the CDR3. Trimming shortened V by 5 bases and J by 4 bases, and 11 bases separated the two germline ends. Looked up from germline, CDR1 is SNHLY and CDR2 is FYNNEI. The clonotype was recovered from a woman older than 75 with acute or convalescent COVID-19. V is TRBV2 and J is TRBJ1-2, with a tentative D call TRBD1 (6 bases). The sequenced sample consisted of peripheral blood. The CDR3 here is CASSSDRLYGYTF. CDR3 bases: TGTGCCAGCAGTTCCGACAGGCTCTATGGCTACACCTTC.